The next 12 T cell receptor beta chains were all read from a single sample in a study of cytomegalovirus exposure and HLA in healthy donors. Here immunoSEQ multiplex PCR was the method, and the copy in TCRdb shows in-frame clones only, minus some. Here the sample spans about 66,000 clones, approximately 96% being singletons. Sequencing input: PBMCs. The receptors were sampled from a man in his late teens or twenties in good health and CMV-seronegative.

This chain links TRBV4-1 with TRBJ2-5; TRBD1 aligns across 10 bases. CDR1 and CDR2 (germline): MGHRA, YSYEKL. The V segment lost 3 bases and the J segment 2 bases; nucleotides outside the gene matches: 9. This CDR3 comprises 17 residues. The CDR3 region has the DNA TGCGCCAGCAGCCAGGCAGGGACAGGGGTCCTACAAGAGACCCAGTACTTC. Translated: CASSQAGTGVLQETQYF.

Here the CDR3 DNA reads TGTGCCAGCACGCGACAGACAGGGCCCCTCAATCAGCCCCAGCATTTT. It codes for CASTRQTGPLNQPQHF. This rearrangement joins TRBV21-1 to TRBJ1-5; TRBD1, the D gene given by the table, was not confirmed from the DNA. TRBV21-1 is a pseudogene. This CDR3 contains 16 residues.

V is TRBV27 and J is TRBJ2-3; TRBD1 agrees at 7 bases. V shed 2 bases and J 0 bases; nucleotides not matched to a gene: 8. This CDR3 has 17 residues. Germline CDR1 MNHEY, CDR2 SMNVEV (reference sequence). The CDR3 sequence: CASSLNWGQPSTDTQYF. The CDR3 DNA is TGTGCCAGCAGTTTAAATTGGGGACAGCCAAGCACAGATACGCAGTATTTT.

This chain joins TRBV9 and TRBJ1-1, with a possible D match to TRBD1 (6 bases). This CDR3 contains 14 residues. V dropped 4 bases and J dropped 1 base, with 11 bases sitting between them. Germline lookup yields CDR1 SGDLS and CDR2 YYNGEE. CDR3 sequence reads: CASSLRTENTEAFF. The CDR3 bases are TGTGCCAGCAGCCTAAGGACAGAGAACACTGAAGCTTTCTTT.

The V call is TRBV7-6, the J call TRBJ2-7; D is perhaps TRBD1 (7 bases). The CDR3 is made up of 16 amino acids. The ends were cut back, 5 bases at V and 2 bases at J, with 19 bases in the middle. CDR1 is SGHVS and CDR2 is FNYEAQ in the germline V gene. This CDR3 is CASSTPRGDSTYEQYF. CDR3 bases: TGTGCCAGCAGCACCCCCAGGGGGGACAGCACCTACGAGCAGTACTTC. The whole variable domain, remainder taken from reference TRBV7-6 and TRBJ2-7, is GAGVSQSPRYKVTKRGQDVALRCDPISGHVSLYWYRQALGQGPEFLTYFNYEAQQDKSGLPNDRFSAERPEGSISTLTIQRTEQRDSAMYRCASSTPRGDSTYEQYFGPGTRLTVT.

The chain employs TRBV7-2 and TRBJ2-5, with TRBD2 identical over 8 bases. The CDR3 contains 16 residues. V shed 0 bases and J 2 bases; nucleotides not matched to a gene: 5. CDR1 and CDR2 from the germline V gene are SGHTA and FQGNSA. The DNA for the CDR3 is TGTGCCAGCAGCTTAGCGCGCGGGGGGCAACAAGAGACCCAGTACTTC. This codes for CASSLARGGQQETQYF.

The rearrangement uses TRBV7-9 and TRBJ2-1; TRBD1 is a possible D gene (5 bases). Per germline, CDR1 SEHNR and CDR2 FQNEAQ (reference sequence). CDR3 length equals 14 residues. The V and J ends lost 4 bases and 9 bases respectively, with 16 bases between them. CDR3 loop: CASSSPKTGLEQFF. As DNA, the CDR3 is TGTGCCAGCAGCTCCCCAAAAACAGGCCTTGAGCAGTTCTTC. Looking up the rest from reference TRBV7-9 and TRBJ2-1 gives the full variable domain: DTGVSQNPRHKITKRGQNVTFRCDPISEHNRLYWYRQTLGQGPEFLTYFQNEAQLEKSRLLSDRFSAERPKGSFSTLEIQRTEQGDSAMYLCASSSPKTGLEQFFGPGTRLTVL.

This clone was detected once. The rearrangement uses TRBV10-3 and TRBJ2-1; 12 positions agree with TRBD1. Germline CDR1 reads ENHRY; CDR2 reads SYGVKD. This CDR3 has 16 residues. J was trimmed by 10 bases and V by 7 bases; bases with no gene match: 14. The CDR3 reads CAINTGTGGVIWEQFF. The DNA for the CDR3 is TGTGCCATCAATACCGGGACAGGGGGCGTGATTTGGGAGCAGTTCTTC.

The V and J genes are TRBV6-6 and TRBJ1-3; D remains ambiguous. The CDR3 consists of 14 residues. Germline V CDR1 and CDR2: MNHNY, SVGAGI (reference sequence). Trimming removed 7 bases from V and 4 bases from J, with 14 bases in between. Written as DNA, the CDR3 is TGTGCCAGCAATCTCGAGGCCTCCGGAAACACCATATATTTT. It codes for CASNLEASGNTIYF.

The rearrangement links TRBV7-2 to TRBJ2-7, with a possible D match to TRBD2 (6 bases). The CDR3 length is 15 residues. CDR1 SGHTA and CDR2 FQGNSA come from the germline V gene. V was cut by 4 bases and J by 5 bases, with 18 bases left in between. CDR3 residues: CASSSEGPKVNEQYF. Here the CDR3 DNA reads TGTGCCAGCAGCTCGGAGGGGCCCAAAGTTAACGAGCAGTACTTC. Drawing the rest from reference TRBV7-2 and TRBJ2-7, the complete variable domain is GAGVSQSPSNKVTEKGKDVELRCDPISGHTALYWYRQSLGQGLEFLIYFQGNSAPDKSGLPSDRFSAERTGGSVSTLTIQRTQQEDSAVYLCASSSEGPKVNEQYFGPGTRLTVT.

This clone was observed a single time. V is TRBV2 and J is TRBJ2-7, with TRBD1 as a possible D gene (5 bases). The germline V gene has CDR1 SNHLY and CDR2 FYNNEI. This CDR3 is built from 15 residues. Trimming pared 9 bases from V and 5 bases from J, leaving 23 bases between. CDR3 residues: CASGSASRRADEQYF. For the CDR3, the DNA is TGTGCCAGTGGTTCAGCGAGTCGCAGGGCTGACGAGCAGTACTTC.

CDR3 in amino acids: CASRPGGSYEQYF. As DNA, the CDR3 is TGTGCCAGCAGGCCGGGTGGCTCCTACGAGCAGTACTTC. V gene TRBV5-4 combines with J gene TRBJ2-7; D remains unclear. Trimming pared 5 bases from V and 0 bases from J, leaving 9 bases between. The CDR3 loop spans 13 amino acids. CDR1 is SGHNT and CDR2 is YYREEE in the germline V gene (reference sequence).